This TCR beta chain emerged from a study of response to subunit inactivated influenza vaccine listed by TCRdb under 2018. Regarding the study in general: To follow how T cells responded to a trivalent subunit inactivated influenza vaccine, the researchers relied on deep quantitative profiling of the T cell receptor repertoire.

What the research found in general, with its limitations: The authors proposed that each seasonal influenza vaccination may bring in only a limited number of new T cells.

In the germline V gene (reference sequence), CDR1 corresponds to DFQATT and CDR2 to SNEGSKA. Measured from the cysteine to the phenylalanine, the CDR3 is 13 residues long. Only CDR3 DNA remains: 39 bases, in frame from the first base. V is pared back by 0 bases and J by 6 bases, with 10 bases lying between the germline termini. The library came from RT-PCR. The sequencer listed for this sample is Illumina HiSeq 2500. TCRdb reprocessed the public reads (quality trimming at Q25 with fastp, clone calling with MiXCR) and kept in-frame beta chains. Rows are combined by CDR3 protein, so each entry shows the most common genes and DNA. The sample has some 640,000 distinct CDR3 sequences on record, approximately 14% of them singletons. The ten largest clones add up to less than 9% of the sample. This clonotype showed up just a few times. The antigen this receptor binds is unknown. No much larger clone is present one base from it, and per-base qualities are unavailable.

The sequences come from PBMCs from blood, collected around 15 days before vaccination. The chain is made from TRBV20-1 and TRBJ2-3; the D gene cannot be named for sure. The receptor's source is a middle-aged man who received an inactivated influenza vaccine. Donor details come from another sample of the same person, matched by shared clones. The DNA reads TGCAGTGCTAGAGATGCTAGTTTCGATACGCAGTATTTT. Its coded protein is CSARDASFDTQYF.